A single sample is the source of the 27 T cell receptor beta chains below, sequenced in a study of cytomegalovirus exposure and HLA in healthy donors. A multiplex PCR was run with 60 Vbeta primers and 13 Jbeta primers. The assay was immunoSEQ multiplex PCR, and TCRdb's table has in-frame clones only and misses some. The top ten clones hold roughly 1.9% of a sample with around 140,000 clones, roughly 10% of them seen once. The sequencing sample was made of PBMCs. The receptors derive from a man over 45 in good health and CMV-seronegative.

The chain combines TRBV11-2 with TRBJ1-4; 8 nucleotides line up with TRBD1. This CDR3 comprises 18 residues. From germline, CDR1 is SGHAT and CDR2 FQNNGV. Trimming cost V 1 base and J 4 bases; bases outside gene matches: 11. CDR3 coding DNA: TGTGCCAGCAGCTTAGTGGTGGCAGGGGGCGTCATTAATGAAAAACTGTTTTTT. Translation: CASSLVVAGGVINEKLFF.

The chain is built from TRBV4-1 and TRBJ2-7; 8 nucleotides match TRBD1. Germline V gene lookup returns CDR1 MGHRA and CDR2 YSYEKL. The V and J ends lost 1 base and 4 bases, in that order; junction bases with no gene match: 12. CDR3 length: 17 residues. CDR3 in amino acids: CASSQGIGQGRSYEQYF. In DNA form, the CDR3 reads TGCGCCAGCAGCCAAGGAATCGGACAGGGAAGATCGTACGAGCAGTACTTC.

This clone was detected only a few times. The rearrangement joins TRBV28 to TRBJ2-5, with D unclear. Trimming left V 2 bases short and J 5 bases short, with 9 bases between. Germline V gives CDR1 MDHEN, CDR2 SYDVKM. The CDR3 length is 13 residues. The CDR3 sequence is CASSLSETETQYF. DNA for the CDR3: TGTGCCAGCAGTTTAAGCGAGACGGAGACCCAGTACTTC.

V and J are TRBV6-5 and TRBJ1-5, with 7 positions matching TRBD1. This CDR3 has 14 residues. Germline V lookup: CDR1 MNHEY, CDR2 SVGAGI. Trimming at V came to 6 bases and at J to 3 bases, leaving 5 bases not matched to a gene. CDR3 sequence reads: CASSLGQDNQPQHF. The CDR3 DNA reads TGTGCCAGCAGCCTTGGACAGGACAATCAGCCCCAGCATTTT.

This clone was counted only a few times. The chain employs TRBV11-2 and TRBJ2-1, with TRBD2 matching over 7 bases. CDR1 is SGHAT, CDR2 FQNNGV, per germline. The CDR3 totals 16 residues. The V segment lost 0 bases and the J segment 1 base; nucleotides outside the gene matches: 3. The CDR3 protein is CASSLETSVSYNEQFF. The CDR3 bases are TGTGCCAGCAGCTTAGAAACTAGCGTGTCCTACAATGAGCAGTTCTTC.

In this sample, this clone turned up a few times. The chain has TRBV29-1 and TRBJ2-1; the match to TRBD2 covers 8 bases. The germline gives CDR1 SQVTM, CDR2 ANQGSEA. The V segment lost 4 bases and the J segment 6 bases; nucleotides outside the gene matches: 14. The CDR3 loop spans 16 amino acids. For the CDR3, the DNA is TGCAGCGTTGGGGGTAGCGGGGTCACAAAAGGCAATGAGCAGTTCTTC. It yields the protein CSVGGSGVTKGNEQFF.

As DNA, the CDR3 is TGTGCCAGCACCTCTACCGGGACAACCTACAATGAGCAGTTCTTC. Its translation is CASTSTGTTYNEQFF. This chain links TRBV7-3 with TRBJ2-1, with TRBD1 as a possible D gene (6 bases). The V gene's germline CDR1 is SGHTA and CDR2 FQGTGA. The CDR3 sequence is 15 residues long. The germline V and J ends were trimmed by 7 bases and 2 bases, with 15 bases remaining between them.

CDR3 sequence reads: CASSSQAGTGSYEQYF. CDR3 nucleotides: TGTGCCAGCAGTTCTCAGGCCGGGACAGGGTCCTACGAGCAGTACTTC. The V and J genes are TRBV28 and TRBJ2-7; 9 nucleotides match TRBD1. The CDR3 spans 16 residues. Looked up from germline, CDR1 is MDHEN and CDR2 is SYDVKM. The junction had 8 bases not matched to a gene; V was cut back by 4 bases and J by 1 base.

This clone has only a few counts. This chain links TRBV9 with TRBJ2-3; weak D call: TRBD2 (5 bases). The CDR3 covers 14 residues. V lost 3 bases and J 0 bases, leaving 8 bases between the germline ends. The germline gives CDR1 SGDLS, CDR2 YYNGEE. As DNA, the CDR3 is TGTGCCAGCAGCGCCGGGAATAGCACAGATACGCAGTATTTT. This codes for CASSAGNSTDTQYF.

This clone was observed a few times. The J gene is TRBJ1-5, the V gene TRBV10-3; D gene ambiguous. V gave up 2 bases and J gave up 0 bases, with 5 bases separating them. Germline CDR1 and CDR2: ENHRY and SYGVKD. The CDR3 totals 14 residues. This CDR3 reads CAISEGSSNQPQHF. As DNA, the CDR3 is TGTGCCATCAGTGAGGGCAGTAGCAATCAGCCCCAGCATTTT.

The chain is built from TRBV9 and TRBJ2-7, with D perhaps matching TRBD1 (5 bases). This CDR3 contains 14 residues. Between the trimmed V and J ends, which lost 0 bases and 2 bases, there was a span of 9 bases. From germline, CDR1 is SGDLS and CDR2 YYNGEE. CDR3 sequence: CASSVASGTYEQYF. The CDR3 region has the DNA TGTGCCAGCAGCGTAGCGTCAGGGACCTACGAGCAGTACTTC.

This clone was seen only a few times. CDR3 DNA sequence: TGTGCCAGCCGACGGAGTCAGGGCCCTCGGACTGAAGCTTTCTTT. It encodes CASRRSQGPRTEAFF. This chain uses TRBV2 with TRBJ1-1; perhaps TRBD1 as D (5 bases). The CDR3 has 15 residues. The V and J ends lost 8 bases and 5 bases respectively, with 21 bases between them. The germline V gene has CDR1 SNHLY and CDR2 FYNNEI.

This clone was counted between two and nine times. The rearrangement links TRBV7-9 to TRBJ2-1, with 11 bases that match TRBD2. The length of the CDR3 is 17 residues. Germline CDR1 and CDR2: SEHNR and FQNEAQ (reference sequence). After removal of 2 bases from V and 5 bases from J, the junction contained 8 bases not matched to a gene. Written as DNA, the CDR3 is TGTGCCAGCAGCTTATCTAGCGGGGGGCCGGATCACAATGAGCAGTTCTTC. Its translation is CASSLSSGGPDHNEQFF.

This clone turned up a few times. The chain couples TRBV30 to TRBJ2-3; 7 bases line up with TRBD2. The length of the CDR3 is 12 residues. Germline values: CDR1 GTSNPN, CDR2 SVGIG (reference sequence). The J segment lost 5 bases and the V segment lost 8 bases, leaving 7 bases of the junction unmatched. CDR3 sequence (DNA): TGTGCCGGGGGGAGGGTCGGAGATACGCAGTATTTT. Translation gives CAGGRVGDTQYF. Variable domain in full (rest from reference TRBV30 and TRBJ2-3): SQTIHQWPATLVQPVGSPLSLECTVEGTSNPNLYWYRQAAGRGLQLLFYSVGIGQISSEVPQNLSASRPQDRQFILSSKKLLLSDSGFYLCAGGRVGDTQYFGPGTRLTVL.

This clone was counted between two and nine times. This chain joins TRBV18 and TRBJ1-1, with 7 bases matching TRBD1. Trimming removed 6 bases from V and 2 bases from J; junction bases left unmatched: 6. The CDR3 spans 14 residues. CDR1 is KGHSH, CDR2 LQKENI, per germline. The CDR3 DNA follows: TGTGCCAGCTCCGTCGGACAGGAAAACACTGAAGCTTTCTTT. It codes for CASSVGQENTEAFF.

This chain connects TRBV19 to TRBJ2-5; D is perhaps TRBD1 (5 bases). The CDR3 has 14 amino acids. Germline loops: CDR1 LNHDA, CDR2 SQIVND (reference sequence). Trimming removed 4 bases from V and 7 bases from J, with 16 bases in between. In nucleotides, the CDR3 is TGTGCCAGTAGTACCAGGGTCGTACCGATGACCCAGTACTTC. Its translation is CASSTRVVPMTQYF.

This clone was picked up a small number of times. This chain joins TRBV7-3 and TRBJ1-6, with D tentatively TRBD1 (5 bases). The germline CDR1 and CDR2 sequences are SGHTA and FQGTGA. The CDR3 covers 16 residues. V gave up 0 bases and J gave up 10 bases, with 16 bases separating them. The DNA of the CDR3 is TGTGCCAGCAGCTTAACTCGGGGGAGAGGATTGTCACCCCTCCACTTT. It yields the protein CASSLTRGRGLSPLHF.

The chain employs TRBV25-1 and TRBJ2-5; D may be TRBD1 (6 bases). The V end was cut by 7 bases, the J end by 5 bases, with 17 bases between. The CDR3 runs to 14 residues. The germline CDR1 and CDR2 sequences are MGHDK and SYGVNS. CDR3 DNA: TGTGCCAGCACCCCAAGGGGAAGGGGGGAGACCCAGTACTTC. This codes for CASTPRGRGETQYF.

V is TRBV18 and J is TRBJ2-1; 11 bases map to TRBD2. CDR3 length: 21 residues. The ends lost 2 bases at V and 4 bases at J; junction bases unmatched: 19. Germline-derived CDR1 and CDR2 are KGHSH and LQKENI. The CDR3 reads CASSPSRGQSGTSGSYNEQFF. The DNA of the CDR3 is TGTGCCAGCTCACCAAGCCGGGGCCAGTCCGGGACTAGCGGTTCTTACAATGAGCAGTTCTTC. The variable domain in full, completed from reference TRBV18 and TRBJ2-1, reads NAGVMQNPRHLVRRRGQEARLRCSPMKGHSHVYWYRQLPEEGLKFMVYLQKENIIDESGMPKERFSAEFPKEGPSILRIQQVVRGDSAAYFCASSPSRGQSGTSGSYNEQFFGPGTRLTVL.

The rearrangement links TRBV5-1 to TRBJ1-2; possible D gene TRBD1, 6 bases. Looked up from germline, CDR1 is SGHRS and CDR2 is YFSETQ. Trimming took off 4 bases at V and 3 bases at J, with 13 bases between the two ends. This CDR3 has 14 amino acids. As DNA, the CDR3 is TGCGCCAGCAGCGAACCAGGGGATTACTATGGCTACACCTTC. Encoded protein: CASSEPGDYYGYTF.

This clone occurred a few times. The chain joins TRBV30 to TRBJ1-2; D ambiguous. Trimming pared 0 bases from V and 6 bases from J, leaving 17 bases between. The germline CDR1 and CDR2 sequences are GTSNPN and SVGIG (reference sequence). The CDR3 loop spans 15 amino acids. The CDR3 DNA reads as TGTGCCTGGAGTGTACCGCCAGGACTGGAGGATGGCTACACCTTC. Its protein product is CAWSVPPGLEDGYTF.

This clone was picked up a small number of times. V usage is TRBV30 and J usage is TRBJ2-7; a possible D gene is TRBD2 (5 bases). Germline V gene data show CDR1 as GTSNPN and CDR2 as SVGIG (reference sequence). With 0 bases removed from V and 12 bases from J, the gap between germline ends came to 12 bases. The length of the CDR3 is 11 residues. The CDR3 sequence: CAWSVAELVYF. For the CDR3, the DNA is TGTGCCTGGAGTGTAGCGGAGCTAGTGTACTTC.

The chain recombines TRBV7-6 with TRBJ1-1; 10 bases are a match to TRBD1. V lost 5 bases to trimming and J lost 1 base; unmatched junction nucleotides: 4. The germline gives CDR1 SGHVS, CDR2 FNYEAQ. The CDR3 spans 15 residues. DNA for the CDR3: TGTGCCAGCAGCCCCAGGACAGGGGGGAACACTGAAGCTTTCTTT. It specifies CASSPRTGGNTEAFF.

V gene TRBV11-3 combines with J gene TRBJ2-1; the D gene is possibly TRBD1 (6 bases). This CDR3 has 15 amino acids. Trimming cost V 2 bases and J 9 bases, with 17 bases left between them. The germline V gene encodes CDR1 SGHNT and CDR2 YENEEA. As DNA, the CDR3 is TGTGCCAGCAGCTTATTTTCCCGGGACAACAGTGAGCAGTTCTTC. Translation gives CASSLFSRDNSEQFF.

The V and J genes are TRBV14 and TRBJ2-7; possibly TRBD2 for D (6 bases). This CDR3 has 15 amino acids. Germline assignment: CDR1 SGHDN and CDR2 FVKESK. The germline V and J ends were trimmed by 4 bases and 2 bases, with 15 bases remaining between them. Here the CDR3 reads CASSPWGEPTYEQYF. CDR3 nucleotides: TGTGCCAGCAGCCCGTGGGGGGAACCCACCTACGAGCAGTACTTC.

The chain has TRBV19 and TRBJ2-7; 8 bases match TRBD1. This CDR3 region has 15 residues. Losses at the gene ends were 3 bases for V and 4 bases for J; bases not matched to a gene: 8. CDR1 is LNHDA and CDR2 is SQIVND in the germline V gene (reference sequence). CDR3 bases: TGTGCCAGTAGTATTTTCACAGGGGGAACTTACGAGCAGTACTTC. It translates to CASSIFTGGTYEQYF.

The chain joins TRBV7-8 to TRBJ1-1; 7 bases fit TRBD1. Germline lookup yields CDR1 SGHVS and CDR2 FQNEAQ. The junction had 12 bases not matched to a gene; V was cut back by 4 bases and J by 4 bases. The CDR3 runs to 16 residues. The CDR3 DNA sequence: TGTGCCAGCAGCTCCAGCCGACAGGGATCGACCACTGAAGCTTTCTTT. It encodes CASSSSRQGSTTEAFF.